The source of this TCR beta chain is a study of siplizumab effects on memory and regulatory T cells (dated by TCRdb to about 2019). Regarding the research as a whole: The effect of the anti-CD2 antibody siplizumab on alloreactive T-cell subsets was examined in allogeneic mixed lymphocyte reactions constructed from human PBMCs.

The cysteine opens and the phenylalanine closes a CDR3 of 17 amino acids. The only DNA kept is the CDR3, 51 bases in frame from the first base. The library was built by means of the immunoSEQ multiplex PCR assay. The deep sequencing platform assayed around 94,000 TCR templates per sample. Genomic DNA extracted from sorted T cells was used for TCRbeta CDR3 sequencing. The paper's data handling went like this. The R programming language was used for clonal analysis of the TCRbeta CDR3 data. Alloreactive CD4+ and CD8+ clones were identified by comparing unstimulated samples to CFSE-low samples taken after the reaction. Regulatory or non-regulatory origin was assigned to alloreactive CD4+ clones by matching of sequences to sorted unstimulated Treg and non-Treg repertoires. The table was pulled from immuneACCESS by TCRdb, which kept in-frame rearrangements only. Such tables lose some clones; where checked, under half of the loss comes from unresolved V genes, and the rest has no known cause. V, J and clone size were drawn from that table, and D and trimming were deduced from the DNA. The sample table contains 70,000 to 90,000 clones; only one count was recorded for roughly 93% of them. The ten most abundant clones make up 5% of the sample.

Sorted unstimulated T cells, along with proliferating T cells recovered from mixed lymphocyte reactions, underwent TCRbeta CDR3 sequencing. Fresh whole blood from 9 to 10 HLA-typed healthy donors served as the source for isolating PBMCs. General conclusions and limits of the study: Compared with memory T cells, unstimulated naive T cells appeared more diverse, and naive cells seemed to make a substantial contribution to the alloresponse. The suppressive function of proliferating Tregs from siplizumab cultures was not functionally confirmed. A naive or memory phenotype could not be assigned to roughly 75-96% of proliferating CD4+ or CD8+ clones. Sequences below about 10^-5 frequency were poorly captured, so only a minor fraction of alloreactive clones could be mapped to unstimulated subsets. Siplizumab significantly reduced the cumulative frequency of alloreactive sequences traceable to unstimulated CD4+ memory T cells. Of the alloreactive CD4+ clones that could be mapped, the Treg-derived share averaged roughly 69% with siplizumab compared with roughly 27% in control reactions.

Notes on this clone: Its binding antigen is unknown. Base qualities were left out, and no much larger clone turns up one base away.

This TCR derives from a human donor in good health. In this chain, TRBV21-1 is recombined with TRBJ1-5. TRBV21-1 corresponds to a pseudogene. Source material: CD8+ T cells sorted from blood. CDR3 sequence: CASRPSGGVVGNQPQHF. The sequenced DNA: TGTGCCAGCAGGCCAAGCGGTGGGGTGGTTGGCAATCAGCCCCAGCATTTT.